This T cell receptor beta chain is from a study of vaccination effects on CD4 cells after COVID-19. The germline V gene has CDR1 LNHDA and CDR2 SQIVND (reference sequence). The CDR3 length is 17 residues. J gave up 4 bases and V 4 bases, and 12 bases lay outside the gene matches. Sequenced by immunoSEQ multiplex PCR; TCRdb stores in-frame clones only, minus some. The sample includes approximately 76,000 clones, 78% seen only once; the top ten take about 10%. ViraFEST assay sequencing came after antigen-specific CD4+ T cells were expanded with viral peptide pools. Having been cultured for 9 to 11 days, the cells underwent CD4+ T cell isolation. Vaccinees lacked prior SARS-CoV-2 infection and tested negative for nucleocapsid antibodies. Every well got two million PBMC, which were grown with around 11 IU/ml IL-2 and 8.5 to 10 ug/ml peptides. On days 3 and 7, fresh IL-2 medium replaced half the medium.

A word on this clone: Its antigen is as yet unknown.

The sequencing used CD4+ T cells from PBMCs cultured with SARS-CoV-2 spike peptides, collected before COVID-19 vaccination. The TCR sequence derives from a human donor who received a COVID-19 vaccine. This chain uses TRBV19 with TRBJ1-1; the match to TRBD1 covers 10 bases. The CDR3 DNA is TGTGCCAGTAGTAATTGGGACAGGGGCGGTCGGGTCACTGAAGCTTTCTTT. This sequence encodes CASSNWDRGGRVTEAFF.